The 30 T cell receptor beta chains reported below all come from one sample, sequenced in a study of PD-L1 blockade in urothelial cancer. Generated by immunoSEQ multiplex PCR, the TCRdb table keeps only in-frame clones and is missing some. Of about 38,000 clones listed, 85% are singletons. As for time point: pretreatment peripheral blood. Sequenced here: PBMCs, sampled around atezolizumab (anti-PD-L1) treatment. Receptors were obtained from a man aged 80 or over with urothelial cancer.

The CDR3 DNA is TGTGCCAGCTCATCACAGGGGGCTAGCACAGATACGCAGTATTTT. This translates into CASSSQGASTDTQYF. The V call is TRBV18, the J call TRBJ2-3, with 9 bases fitting TRBD1. Germline V gene lookup returns CDR1 KGHSH and CDR2 LQKENI. V was pared by 5 bases and J by 0 bases, with 3 bases of the junction left unmatched. The CDR3 loop spans 15 amino acids.

CDR3 loop: CASSTSGQGRETQYF. DNA for the CDR3: TGTGCCAGCAGCACGTCAGGACAGGGACGCGAGACCCAGTACTTC. This chain links TRBV5-4 with TRBJ2-5, with TRBD1 identical over 8 bases. The CDR3 is made up of 15 amino acids. The germline V gene has CDR1 SGHNT and CDR2 YYREEE (reference sequence). With 4 bases clipped from V and 5 bases from J, the junction kept 10 bases outside the gene matches.

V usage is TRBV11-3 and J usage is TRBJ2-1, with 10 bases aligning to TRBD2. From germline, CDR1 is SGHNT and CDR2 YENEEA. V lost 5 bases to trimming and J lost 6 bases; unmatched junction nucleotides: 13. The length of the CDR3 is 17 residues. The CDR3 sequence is CASSPGLAAALRNEQFF. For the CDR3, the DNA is TGTGCCAGCAGCCCCGGACTAGCGGCTGCCCTTCGCAATGAGCAGTTCTTC.

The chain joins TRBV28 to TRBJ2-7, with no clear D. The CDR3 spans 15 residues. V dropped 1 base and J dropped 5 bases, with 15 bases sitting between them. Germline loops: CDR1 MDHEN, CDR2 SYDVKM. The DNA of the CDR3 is TGTGCCAGCAGTTTATTTGGCAGGTCTTCCCACGAGCAGTACTTC. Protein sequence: CASSLFGRSSHEQYF. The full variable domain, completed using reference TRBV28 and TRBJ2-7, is DVKVTQSSRYLVKRTGEKVFLECVQDMDHENMFWYRQDPGLGLRLIYFSYDVKMKEKGDIPEGYSVSREKKERFSLILESASTNQTSMYLCASSLFGRSSHEQYFGPGTRLTVT.

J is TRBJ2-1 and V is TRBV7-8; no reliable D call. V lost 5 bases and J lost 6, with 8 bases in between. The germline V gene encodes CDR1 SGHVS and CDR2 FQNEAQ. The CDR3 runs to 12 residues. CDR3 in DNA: TGTGCCAGCAGCCCACGGTTCAATGAGCAGTTCTTC. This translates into CASSPRFNEQFF.

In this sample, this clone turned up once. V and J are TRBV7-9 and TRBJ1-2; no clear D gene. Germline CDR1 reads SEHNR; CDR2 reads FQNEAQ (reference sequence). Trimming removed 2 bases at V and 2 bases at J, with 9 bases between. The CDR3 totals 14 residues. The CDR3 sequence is CASSLLGLNYGYTF. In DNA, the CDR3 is TGTGCCAGCAGCTTACTGGGCTTAAACTATGGCTACACCTTC. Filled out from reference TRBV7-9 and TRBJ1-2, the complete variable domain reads DTGVSQNPRHKITKRGQNVTFRCDPISEHNRLYWYRQTLGQGPEFLTYFQNEAQLEKSRLLSDRFSAERPKGSFSTLEIQRTEQGDSAMYLCASSLLGLNYGYTFGSGTRLTVV.

The CDR3 sequence: CSVRGHHTEAFF. Written as DNA, the CDR3 is TGCAGCGTTCGTGGGCATCACACTGAAGCTTTCTTT. The genes are TRBV29-1 and TRBJ1-1; the D is unclear. The germline V gene has CDR1 SQVTM and CDR2 ANQGSEA. The V gene lost 5 bases and the J gene lost 3 bases, with 10 bases spanning the gap. The CDR3 is 12 residues long.

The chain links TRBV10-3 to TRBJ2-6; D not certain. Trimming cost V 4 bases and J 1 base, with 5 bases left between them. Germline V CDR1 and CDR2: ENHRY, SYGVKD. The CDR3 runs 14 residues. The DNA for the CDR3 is TGTGCCATCAGTGTAGAATCTGGGGCCAACGTCCTGACTTTC. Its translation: CAISVESGANVLTF.

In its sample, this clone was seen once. CDR3 protein: CASSQVSDSYNEQFF. CDR3 bases: TGTGCCAGCAGCCAAGTTTCCGACAGCTACAATGAGCAGTTCTTC. The gene calls are TRBV4-2 and TRBJ2-1; tentative D call: TRBD1 (5 bases). CDR1 is LGHNA and CDR2 is YNFKEQ in the germline V gene. The CDR3 contains 15 residues. The V gene lost 1 base and the J gene lost 3 bases, with 10 bases spanning the gap.

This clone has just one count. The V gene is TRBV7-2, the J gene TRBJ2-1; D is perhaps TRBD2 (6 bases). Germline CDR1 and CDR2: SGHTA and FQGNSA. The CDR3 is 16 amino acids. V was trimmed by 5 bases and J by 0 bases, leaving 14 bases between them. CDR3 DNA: TGTGCCAGCAGCCCGCTACGGGAGAGCTCCTACAATGAGCAGTTCTTC. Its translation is CASSPLRESSYNEQFF.

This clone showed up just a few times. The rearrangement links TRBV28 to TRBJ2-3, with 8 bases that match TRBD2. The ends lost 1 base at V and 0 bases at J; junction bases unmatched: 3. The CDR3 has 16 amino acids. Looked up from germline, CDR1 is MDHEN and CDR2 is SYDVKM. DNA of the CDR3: TGTGCCAGCAGTTTATCCCCGGGAGGGAGCACAGATACGCAGTATTTT. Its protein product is CASSLSPGGSTDTQYF.

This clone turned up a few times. The CDR3 DNA reads TGTGCCTGGAGTGTATCAGGGGGCTACACCTTC. Translated: CAWSVSGGYTF. The rearrangement uses TRBV30 and TRBJ1-2; D may be TRBD1 (5 bases). The CDR3 covers 11 residues. Trimming pared 0 bases from V and 8 bases from J, leaving 7 bases between. Germline CDR1 and CDR2: GTSNPN and SVGIG (reference sequence).

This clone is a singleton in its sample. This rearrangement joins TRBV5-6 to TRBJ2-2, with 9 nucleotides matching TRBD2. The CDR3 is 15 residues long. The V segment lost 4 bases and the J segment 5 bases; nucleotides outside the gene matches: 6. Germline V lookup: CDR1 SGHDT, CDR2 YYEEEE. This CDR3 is CASSPSGTVTGELFF. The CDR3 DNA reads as TGTGCCAGCAGCCCTAGCGGGACGGTGACCGGGGAGCTGTTTTTT.

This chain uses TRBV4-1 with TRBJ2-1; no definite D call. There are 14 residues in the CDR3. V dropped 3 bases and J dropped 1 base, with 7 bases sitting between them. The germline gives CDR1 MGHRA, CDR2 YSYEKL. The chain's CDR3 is CASSQQESYNEQFF. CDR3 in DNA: TGCGCCAGCAGCCAGCAAGAGTCCTACAATGAGCAGTTCTTC.

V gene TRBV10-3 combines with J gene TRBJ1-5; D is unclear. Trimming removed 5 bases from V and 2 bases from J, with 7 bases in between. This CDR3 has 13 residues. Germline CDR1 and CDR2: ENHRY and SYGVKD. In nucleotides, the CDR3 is TGTGCCATCAGTCCTACGGGCAATCAGCCCCAGCATTTT. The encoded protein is CAISPTGNQPQHF.

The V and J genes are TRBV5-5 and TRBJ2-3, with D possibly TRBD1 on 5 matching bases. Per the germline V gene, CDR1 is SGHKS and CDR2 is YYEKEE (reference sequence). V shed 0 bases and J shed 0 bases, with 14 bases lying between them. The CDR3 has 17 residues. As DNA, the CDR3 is TGTGCCAGCAGCTTGGATGGGCGCCAGGGTAGCACAGATACGCAGTATTTT. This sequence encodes CASSLDGRQGSTDTQYF.

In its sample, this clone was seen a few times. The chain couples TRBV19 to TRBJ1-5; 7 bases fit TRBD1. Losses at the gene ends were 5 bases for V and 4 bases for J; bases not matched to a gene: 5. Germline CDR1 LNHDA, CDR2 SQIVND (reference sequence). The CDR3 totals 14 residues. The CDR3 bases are TGTGCCAGTAGTCCAGGACAGGTAAATCAGCCCCAGCATTTT. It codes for CASSPGQVNQPQHF.

CDR3 protein: CASSRETGAYEQYF. In DNA, the CDR3 is TGTGCCAGCAGCCGCGAGACAGGGGCCTACGAGCAGTACTTC. V usage is TRBV7-2 and J usage is TRBJ2-7; 8 bases match TRBD1. Germline V lookup: CDR1 SGHTA, CDR2 FQGNSA. V dropped 5 bases and J dropped 2; count of bases not matched to a gene: 5. This CDR3 region has 14 residues.

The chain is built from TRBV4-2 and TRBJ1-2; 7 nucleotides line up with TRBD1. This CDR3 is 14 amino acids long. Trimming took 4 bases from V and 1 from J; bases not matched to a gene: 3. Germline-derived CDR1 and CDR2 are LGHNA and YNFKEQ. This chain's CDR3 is CASSRGDSNYGYTF. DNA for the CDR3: TGTGCCAGCAGCCGCGGGGACAGTAACTATGGCTACACCTTC.

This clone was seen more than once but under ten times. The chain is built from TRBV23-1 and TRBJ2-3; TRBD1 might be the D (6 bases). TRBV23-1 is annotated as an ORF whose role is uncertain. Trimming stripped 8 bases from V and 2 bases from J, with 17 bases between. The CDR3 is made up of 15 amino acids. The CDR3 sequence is CASSRTGTNTDTQYF. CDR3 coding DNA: TGCGCCAGCTCCAGAACAGGGACAAACACAGATACGCAGTATTTT.

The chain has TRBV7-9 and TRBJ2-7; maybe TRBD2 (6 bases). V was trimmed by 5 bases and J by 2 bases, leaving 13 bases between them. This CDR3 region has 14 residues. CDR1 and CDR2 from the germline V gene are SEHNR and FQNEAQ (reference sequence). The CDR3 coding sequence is TGTGCCAGCAGCGCGGGGTTCGGGACCTACGAGCAGTACTTC. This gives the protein CASSAGFGTYEQYF.

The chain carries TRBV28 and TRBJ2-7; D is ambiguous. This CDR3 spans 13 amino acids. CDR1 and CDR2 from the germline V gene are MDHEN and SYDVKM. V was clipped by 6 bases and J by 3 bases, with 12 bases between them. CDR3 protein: CASSRDTDYEQYF. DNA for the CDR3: TGTGCCAGCAGCAGAGACACAGACTACGAGCAGTACTTC.

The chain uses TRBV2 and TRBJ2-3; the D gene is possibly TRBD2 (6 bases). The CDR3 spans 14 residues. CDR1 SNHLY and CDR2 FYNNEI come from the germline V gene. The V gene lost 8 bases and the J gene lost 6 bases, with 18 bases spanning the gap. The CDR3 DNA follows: TGTGCCAGCCAACTAGCCTCTAGGGAGGATACGCAGTATTTT. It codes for CASQLASREDTQYF.

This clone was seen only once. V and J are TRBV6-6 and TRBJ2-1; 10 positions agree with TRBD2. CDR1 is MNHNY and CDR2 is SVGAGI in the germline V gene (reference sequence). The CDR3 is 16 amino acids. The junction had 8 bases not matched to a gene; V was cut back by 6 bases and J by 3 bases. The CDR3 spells CASRSGTSDNYNEQFF. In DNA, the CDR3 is TGTGCCAGCAGGAGCGGGACTAGCGATAACTACAATGAGCAGTTCTTC.

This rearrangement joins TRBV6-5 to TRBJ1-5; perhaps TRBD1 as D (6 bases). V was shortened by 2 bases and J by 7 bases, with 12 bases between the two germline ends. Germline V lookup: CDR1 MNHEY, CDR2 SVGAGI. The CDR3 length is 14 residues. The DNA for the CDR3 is TGTGCCAGCAGTTACGTCAGGGGAGACCAGCCCCAGCATTTT. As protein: CASSYVRGDQPQHF.

This CDR3 reads CASSQRASEGYNEQFF. DNA for the CDR3: TGTGCCAGCAGTCAAAGGGCCTCAGAGGGATACAATGAGCAGTTCTTC. V gene TRBV11-2 combines with J gene TRBJ2-1; weak D call: TRBD2 (5 bases). Germline V gene data show CDR1 as SGHAT and CDR2 as FQNNGV. The CDR3 is made up of 16 amino acids. Trimming cost V 6 bases and J 4 bases, with 19 bases left between them.

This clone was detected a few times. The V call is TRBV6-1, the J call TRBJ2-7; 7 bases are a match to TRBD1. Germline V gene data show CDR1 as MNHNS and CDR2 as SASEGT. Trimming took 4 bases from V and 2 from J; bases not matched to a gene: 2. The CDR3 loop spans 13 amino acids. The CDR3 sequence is CASSGQGTYEQYF. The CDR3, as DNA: TGTGCCAGCAGTGGACAGGGTACCTACGAGCAGTACTTC.

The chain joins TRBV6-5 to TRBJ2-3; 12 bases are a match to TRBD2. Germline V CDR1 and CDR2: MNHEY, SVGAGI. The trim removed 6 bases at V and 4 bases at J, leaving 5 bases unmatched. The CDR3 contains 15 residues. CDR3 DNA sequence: TGTGCCAGCAGAGGCCTAGCGGGAGGGCCAGATACGCAGTATTTT. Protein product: CASRGLAGGPDTQYF.

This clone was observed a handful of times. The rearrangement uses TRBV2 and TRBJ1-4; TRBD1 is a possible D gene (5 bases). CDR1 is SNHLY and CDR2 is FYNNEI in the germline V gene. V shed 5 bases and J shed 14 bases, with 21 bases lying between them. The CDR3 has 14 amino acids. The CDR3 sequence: CASSYPGIGGRLFF. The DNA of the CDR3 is TGTGCCAGCAGTTACCCCGGGATCGGGGGTAGGCTGTTTTTT.

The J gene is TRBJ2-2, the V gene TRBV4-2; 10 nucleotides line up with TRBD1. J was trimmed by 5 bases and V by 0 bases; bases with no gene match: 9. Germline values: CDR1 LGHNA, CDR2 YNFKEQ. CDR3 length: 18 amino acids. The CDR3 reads CASSQEWNGQGGTGELFF. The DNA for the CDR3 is TGTGCCAGCAGCCAAGAGTGGAATGGACAGGGGGGGACCGGGGAGCTGTTTTTT.